This T cell receptor (beta chain) is drawn from a study of T cells after yellow fever vaccination. Regarding the study as a whole: Repertoires obtained by FACS sorting could include abundant clonotypes that entered as contaminants from the bulk population. On re-exposure, the response was weaker but peaked faster, at day 5 versus 15.

TCRdb re-called the 5' RACE reads with MiXCR, one entry per CDR3 protein. The table has approximately 600,000 distinct CDR3 sequences, 10% to 15% seen once. This clonotype appeared a few times. Its target is not known. The germline CDR1 and CDR2 sequences are LGHNA and YSLEER. V trimming: 2 bases; J trimming: 3 bases; junction bases outside the gene matches: 4. The CDR3 contains 15 residues. The chain uses TRBV4-3 and TRBJ2-1; 7 bases are shared with TRBD2. The TCR originated in a man aged 30-40 years who received the YFV17D yellow fever vaccine. The sample in question was PBMCs, obtained on the day of the yellow fever booster vaccination. DNA for the CDR3: TGCGCCAGCAGCCAAAACAGCGGGATCTACAATGAGCAGTTCTTC. As protein: CASSQNSGIYNEQFF.